The clone carrying this T cell receptor (beta chain) was seen more than once but under ten times. The source of the sample is a study of patients and donors after allogeneic stem cell transplantation. The V segment lost 4 bases and the J segment 2 bases; nucleotides outside the gene matches: 7. The CDR3 runs to 15 residues. Per germline, CDR1 SGHRS and CDR2 YFSETQ. TCRdb re-derived calls from the RT-PCR reads in MiXCR, one entry per CDR3 protein. Of 400,000 to 500,000 distinct CDR3 sequences listed, more than 15% are singletons. The sample comprised blood, either unsorted or a sorted T cell fraction (not recorded which). V is TRBV5-1 and J is TRBJ2-7; 9 positions agree with TRBD1. The TCR originated in a human donor who was either an allogeneic HSCT recipient or a stem cell or donor lymphocyte infusion donor (not recorded which). It is not recorded whose cells these are; they may come from a transplant donor. The CDR3 spells CASSPPDRGPYEQYF. The CDR3 DNA follows: TGCGCCAGCAGCCCACCGGACAGGGGCCCCTACGAGCAGTACTTC.